The 26 T cell receptor beta chains below come from one sample, sequenced in a study of identical twins. TCRdb recomputed calls from the 5' RACE reads with MiXCR, one row per CDR3 protein. The sample yields approximately 530,000 distinct CDR3 sequences, around 22% seen once. These data were also filed under a second study, of yellow fever vaccine responses in identical twins.

Sequenced: CD4+ T cells sorted from blood. The receptors here all came from a woman between 18 and 29 years old in good health.

This clonotype was seen ten or more times. One end of the junction fails to match germline, which may point to a read error. This chain connects TRBV6-1 to TRBJ1-1; D is uncertain. The CDR3 runs to 13 residues. Germline V lookup: CDR1 MNHNS, CDR2 SASEGT. CDR3 sequence (DNA): TGCGCCAGCAGTGAGAGAGGGAACACTGAAGCTTTCTTT. Protein sequence: CASSERGNTEAFF.

This clonotype has a handful of counts. The chain employs TRBV6-2 or TRBV6-3 and TRBJ2-4; TRBD2 aligns across 11 bases. CDR3 length: 20 residues. The germline CDR1 and CDR2 sequences are MNHEY and SVGEGT. V dropped 4 bases and J dropped 4; count of bases not matched to a gene: 18. This chain's CDR3 is CASSSPGLVAGGLWKNIQYF. DNA of the CDR3: TGTGCCAGCAGTTCCCCGGGGCTGGTAGCGGGGGGGCTGTGGAAAAACATTCAGTACTTC.

This chain joins TRBV11-1 and TRBJ1-3; D might be TRBD1 (5 bases). This CDR3 has 18 residues. Germline-derived CDR1 and CDR2 are SGHAT and FQDESV (reference sequence). V was shortened by 4 bases and J by 0 bases, with 19 bases between the two germline ends. This CDR3 is CASSSRKIWTPSGNTIYF. The DNA of the CDR3 is TGTGCCAGCAGCTCTCGAAAGATCTGGACACCCTCTGGAAACACCATATATTTT.

This clonotype was detected a few times. This chain uses TRBV11-2 with TRBJ2-7; TRBD2 agrees at 10 bases. Trimming took 2 bases from V and 5 from J; bases not matched to a gene: 12. Germline V gene lookup returns CDR1 SGHAT and CDR2 FQNNGV. CDR3 size: 17 residues. CDR3 sequence (DNA): TGTGCCAGCAGCTTATGGGCTAGCGGGAGTCAGAGAGACGAGCAGTACTTC. Its translation: CASSLWASGSQRDEQYF.

J is TRBJ2-3 and V is TRBV3-1; D not certain. The CDR3 sequence is 15 residues long. Germline values: CDR1 LGHDT, CDR2 YNNKEL (reference sequence). With 1 base removed from V and 2 bases from J, the gap between germline ends came to 10 bases. Here the CDR3 DNA reads TGTGCCAGCAGCCAAGCGCTTGGCCACACAGATACGCAGTATTTT. Amino acids: CASSQALGHTDTQYF.

This chain connects TRBV5-5 to TRBJ2-7; no definite D call. The CDR3 consists of 15 residues. From germline, CDR1 is SGHKS and CDR2 YYEKEE (reference sequence). Trimming stripped 2 bases from V and 1 base from J, with 13 bases between. The CDR3 sequence is CASSLALSVSYEQYV. In DNA form, the CDR3 reads TGTGCCAGCAGCTTAGCCCTCTCTGTATCCTACGAGCAGTACGTC.

In its sample, this clonotype was seen a few times. This rearrangement joins TRBV9 to TRBJ2-2; TRBD1 agrees at 8 bases. With V trimmed by 4 bases and J by 7 bases, 15 bases remained unmatched. There are 17 residues in the CDR3. Germline V gives CDR1 SGDLS, CDR2 YYNGEE. The CDR3 protein is CASSTGATGVSIGELFF. For the CDR3, the DNA is TGTGCCAGCAGCACGGGGGCGACAGGGGTCAGCATCGGGGAGCTGTTTTTT.

The sample holds one count of this clonotype. At one of its ends the junction is not consistent with the germline gene, which may arise from a read error. This chain links TRBV20-1 with TRBJ2-7, with D possibly being TRBD2 (6 bases). The CDR3 extends over 14 amino acids. Germline V gene lookup returns CDR1 DFQATT and CDR2 SNEGSKA (reference sequence). CDR3 residues: CSASGPGATYERYF. The DNA of the CDR3 is TGCAGTGCAAGTGGGCCGGGAGCGACCTACGAGCGGTACTTC.

The rearrangement joins TRBV2 to TRBJ2-1; 8 positions agree with TRBD2. Trimming cost V 8 bases and J 0 bases; bases outside gene matches: 12. This CDR3 has 17 residues. Germline values: CDR1 SNHLY, CDR2 FYNNEI. DNA of the CDR3: TGTGCCAGCCGCGGTCCCATAGCGGGGAGCTCCTACAATGAGCAGTTCTTC. Protein: CASRGPIAGSSYNEQFF.

This clonotype was seen only a few times. CDR3 nucleotides: TGCGCCAGCAGCTTGACGGGAACCTACACCTTC. Translating it yields CASSLTGTYTF. The chain recombines TRBV5-1 with TRBJ1-2; D is uncertain. CDR1 is SGHRS and CDR2 is YFSETQ in the germline V gene. The CDR3 loop spans 11 amino acids. Trimming shortened V by 1 base and J by 10 bases, and 8 bases separated the two germline ends.

V is TRBV6-1 and J is TRBJ1-4; TRBD1 is a possible D gene (5 bases). Germline lookup yields CDR1 MNHNS and CDR2 SASEGT. Trimming cost V 8 bases and J 7 bases, with 17 bases left between them. There are 14 residues in the CDR3. The CDR3: CASSGAGLREKLFF. CDR3 coding DNA: TGTGCCAGCTCCGGGGCAGGGTTGCGTGAAAAACTGTTTTTT.

In its sample, this clonotype was seen a few times. The chain employs TRBV4-2 and TRBJ1-2; 11 bases agree with TRBD1. This CDR3 contains 16 residues. Germline V gives CDR1 LGHNA, CDR2 YNFKEQ. With 1 base clipped from V and 8 bases from J, the junction kept 9 bases outside the gene matches. Here the CDR3 reads CASSQARDRGIGGYTF. For the CDR3, the DNA is TGTGCCAGCAGCCAAGCACGGGACAGGGGGATAGGGGGCTACACCTTC.

The rearrangement uses TRBV13 and TRBJ2-6; TRBD2 matches at 7 bases. CDR3 length equals 18 residues. With V trimmed by 5 bases and J by 2 bases, 12 bases remained unmatched. Germline V gives CDR1 PRHDT, CDR2 FYEKMQ (reference sequence). The CDR3 here is CASSPPAGRGTGANVLTF. The CDR3 nucleotides are TGTGCCAGCAGCCCCCCCGCGGGGAGGGGAACTGGGGCCAACGTCCTGACTTTC.

This clonotype was counted between two and nine times. The chain uses TRBV12-3 or TRBV12-4 and TRBJ1-1; D may be TRBD1 (5 bases). V shed 8 bases and J shed 8 bases, with 12 bases lying between them. The CDR3 is 11 amino acids. The CDR3 spells CASAGVLEAFF. The CDR3 coding sequence is TGTGCCAGCGCGGGGGTTCTAGAAGCTTTCTTT.

This clonotype was picked up one time. V gene TRBV4-1 combines with J gene TRBJ2-5; 11 nucleotides agree with TRBD2. V trimming: 1 base; J trimming: 1 base; junction bases outside the gene matches: 2. The CDR3 spans 16 residues. Germline-derived CDR1 and CDR2 are MGHRA and YSYEKL. CDR3 sequence reads: CASSQASGGIQETQYF. The CDR3 nucleotides are TGCGCCAGCAGCCAAGCTAGCGGGGGGATCCAAGAGACCCAGTACTTC.

This CDR3 is CASSGRGANTEAFF. The CDR3 DNA sequence: TGCGCCAGCAGCGGGAGGGGGGCGAACACTGAAGCTTTCTTT. The rearrangement uses TRBV10-2 and TRBJ1-1; D may be TRBD1 (6 bases). V was clipped by 6 bases and J by 1 base, with 12 bases between them. There are 14 residues in the CDR3. The germline V gene encodes CDR1 WSHSY and CDR2 SAAADI.

This chain links TRBV11-2 with TRBJ1-5; D may be TRBD1 (6 bases). V was shortened by 1 base and J by 0 bases, with 13 bases between the two germline ends. The V gene's germline CDR1 is SGHAT and CDR2 FQNNGV. This CDR3 is built from 17 residues. CDR3 amino acids: CASSLVRGAGSNQPQHF. CDR3 sequence (DNA): TGTGCCAGCAGCTTAGTCCGGGGGGCTGGTAGCAATCAGCCCCAGCATTTT.

The rearrangement joins TRBV2 to TRBJ2-1, with D perhaps matching TRBD2 (6 bases). Trimming removed 8 bases from V and 4 bases from J, with 18 bases in between. The CDR3 has 15 residues. Germline V gene lookup returns CDR1 SNHLY and CDR2 FYNNEI. CDR3 loop: CASEKGLELYNEQFF. The CDR3 coding sequence is TGTGCCAGCGAGAAGGGACTCGAACTTTACAATGAGCAGTTCTTC. The whole variable domain, filled in from reference TRBV2 and TRBJ2-1, reads EPEVTQTPSHQVTQMGQEVILRCVPISNHLYFYWYRQILGQKVEFLVSFYNNEISEKSEIFDDQFSVERPDGSNFTLKIRSTKLEDSAMYFCASEKGLELYNEQFFGPGTRLTVL.

This clonotype was detected a few times. This chain connects TRBV29-1 to TRBJ2-1; D gene unclear. Germline CDR1 SQVTM, CDR2 ANQGSEA. The V end was cut by 4 bases, the J end by 6 bases, with 7 bases between. CDR3 length: 11 amino acids. CDR3 region: CSVAEINEQFF. The CDR3 DNA follows: TGCAGCGTTGCTGAAATCAATGAGCAGTTCTTC.

The rearrangement joins TRBV21-1 to TRBJ1-2. TRBV21-1 is annotated as a pseudogene. This CDR3 spans 13 amino acids. In DNA form, the CDR3 reads TGTGCCAGCGGAAACGGGGAAATCTATGGCTACACCTTC. Residues: CASGNGEIYGYTF.

This clonotype was recorded a few times. The chain is built from TRBV7-2 and TRBJ2-1; TRBD2 matches 9 bases. Germline assignment: CDR1 SGHTA and CDR2 FQGNSA. The CDR3 has 15 amino acids. V shed 4 bases, J shed 7 bases, and the junction held 8 bases outside the gene matches. DNA of the CDR3: TGTGCCAGCAGCTCGGGACTAGCAAACAAAAATGAGCAGTTCTTC. It is translated as CASSSGLANKNEQFF.

This clonotype occurred a few times. The chain is built from TRBV12-3 or TRBV12-4 and TRBJ1-2; weak D call: TRBD1 (6 bases). CDR3 length: 13 residues. V dropped 5 bases and J dropped 8 bases, with 15 bases sitting between them. The CDR3 region has the DNA TGTGCCAGCAGTACCCGAGGGGGACGGGGCTACACCTTC. It codes for CASSTRGGRGYTF.

There are many counts of this clonotype. The CDR3 reads CASSSSYEQYF. Here the CDR3 DNA reads TGTGCCAGCAGTTCCTCCTACGAGCAGTACTTC. The gene calls are TRBV12-3 or TRBV12-4 and TRBJ2-7; no reliable D call. Trimming pared 4 bases from V and 0 bases from J, leaving 1 base between. The CDR3 consists of 11 residues.

This clonotype was picked up one time. The V gene is TRBV20-1, the J gene TRBJ2-7, with a tentative D call TRBD1 (7 bases). The ends were cut back, 6 bases at V and 4 bases at J, with 13 bases in the middle. The CDR3 loop spans 12 amino acids. CDR1 and CDR2 from the germline V gene are DFQATT and SNEGSKA (reference sequence). Here the CDR3 DNA reads TGCAGTGCGGAGGGACAGCCTTACGAGCAGTACTTC. Amino acid sequence: CSAEGQPYEQYF.

This clonotype was counted only a few times. This sequence joins TRBV12-3 or TRBV12-4 and TRBJ2-6; D gene ambiguous. Trimming removed 3 bases at V and 0 bases at J, with 9 bases between. The CDR3 extends over 16 amino acids. CDR3 amino acids: CASSLRGSSGANVLTF. In nucleotides, the CDR3 is TGTGCCAGCAGTTTGCGAGGAAGCTCTGGGGCCAACGTCCTGACTTTC.

This sequence joins TRBV2 and TRBJ1-6; TRBD1 matches 9 bases. CDR3 length equals 15 residues. The germline gives CDR1 SNHLY, CDR2 FYNNEI. Trimming removed 3 bases from V and 7 bases from J; junction bases left unmatched: 4. This chain's CDR3 is CASSDTGGKNSPLHF. The CDR3 DNA is TGTGCCAGCAGTGACACAGGGGGCAAGAATTCACCCCTCCACTTT.